A single sample is the source of the 11 T cell receptor beta chains below, sequenced in a study of blood T cell repertoires in COVID-19. TCRdb keeps only in-frame clones here, not all; method: immunoSEQ multiplex PCR. Of 450,000 or so clones in the sample, approximately 89% were seen once. Sequencing was performed on peripheral blood. The receptors shown here come from a man aged 18 to 29 with COVID-19, enrolled during active disease.

The V call is TRBV27, the J call TRBJ1-5, with D maybe TRBD1 (6 bases). Germline V gene sequence: CDR1 MNHEY, CDR2 SMNVEV (reference sequence). The V end was cut by 4 bases, the J end by 3 bases, with 13 bases between. The CDR3 runs to 15 residues. The CDR3 DNA sequence: TGTGCCAGCAGTTCCCACAGGGTCCCCAATCAGCCCCAGCATTTT. It codes for CASSSHRVPNQPQHF.

This clone was found once. The chain links TRBV6-2 or TRBV6-3 to TRBJ1-6; perhaps TRBD1 as D (5 bases). CDR1 and CDR2 (germline): MNHEY, SVGEGT. The CDR3 has 17 residues. Trimming removed 0 bases at V and 8 bases at J, with 17 bases between. CDR3 sequence (DNA): TGTGCCAGCAGTTACTCGTTGTCTGGGGGGATAGATTCACCCCTCCACTTT. It translates to CASSYSLSGGIDSPLHF.

The chain recombines TRBV10-3 with TRBJ2-1, with 7 bases that match TRBD2. Per the germline V gene, CDR1 is ENHRY and CDR2 is SYGVKD. Trimming took 9 bases from V and 8 from J; bases not matched to a gene: 7. The CDR3 is made up of 12 amino acids. CDR3 protein: CAMGRENYEQFF. For the CDR3, the DNA is TGTGCCATGGGGCGGGAGAACTATGAGCAGTTCTTC.

The V call is TRBV19, the J call TRBJ2-5; TRBD2 might be the D (6 bases). Deletions cut 3 bases from V and 4 bases from J, with 15 bases between. The CDR3 has 15 amino acids. Germline V gene sequence: CDR1 LNHDA, CDR2 SQIVND (reference sequence). Written as DNA, the CDR3 is TGTGCCAGTAGTATTATGGGCGGGGAGAGAGAGACCCAGTACTTC. It yields the protein CASSIMGGERETQYF. Drawing the rest from reference TRBV19 and TRBJ2-5, the complete variable domain is DGGITQSPKYLFRKEGQNVTLSCEQNLNHDAMYWYRQDPGQGLRLIYYSQIVNDFQKGDIAEGYSVSREKKESFPLTVTSAQKNPTAFYLCASSIMGGERETQYFGPGTRLLVL.

A single count supports this clone. The chain employs TRBV7-5 and TRBJ1-5; the D segment call TRBD1 is taken from the table without a DNA check. TRBV7-5 is deemed a pseudogene. This CDR3 spans 16 amino acids. CDR3 sequence reads: CVRSLPGQRANQPQHF. The DNA for the CDR3 is TGTGTCAGAAGCTTACCGGGACAAAGAGCAAATCAGCCCCAGCATTTT.

CDR3 loop: CATSRDLDTSYEQYF. The CDR3 nucleotides read TGTGCCACCAGCAGAGACCTTGACACATCCTACGAGCAGTACTTC. This chain links TRBV15 with TRBJ2-7; D not resolved. Trimming stripped 0 bases from V and 1 base from J, with 10 bases between. The CDR3 sequence is 15 residues long. Germline V lookup: CDR1 LNHNV, CDR2 YYDKDF (reference sequence).

The V call is TRBV24-1, the J call TRBJ2-7, with 11 positions matching TRBD2. The germline V gene has CDR1 KGHDR and CDR2 SFDVKD. Trimming took 3 bases from V and 0 from J; bases not matched to a gene: 3. This CDR3 contains 16 residues. The CDR3 sequence is CATSDTSGSASYEQYF. DNA for the CDR3: TGTGCCACCAGTGATACTAGCGGGAGTGCCTCCTACGAGCAGTACTTC.

The rearrangement links TRBV4-2 to TRBJ2-5; 15 bases align to TRBD2. The CDR3 loop spans 17 amino acids. Germline V gene data show CDR1 as LGHNA and CDR2 as YNFKEQ. Losses at the gene ends were 1 base for V and 5 bases for J; bases not matched to a gene: 5. CDR3 DNA sequence: TGTGCCAGCAGCCAAGGGACTAGCGGGAGGGCCGTTGAGACCCAGTACTTC. This codes for CASSQGTSGRAVETQYF.

This sequence joins TRBV5-1 and TRBJ1-4; 8 bases fit TRBD1. V lost 3 bases to trimming and J lost 8 bases; unmatched junction nucleotides: 6. The V gene's germline CDR1 is SGHRS and CDR2 YFSETQ. This CDR3 is 14 amino acids long. CDR3 DNA sequence: TGCGCCAGCAGCTCCGGGACAGGTGGGGAAAAACTGTTTTTT. Protein product: CASSSGTGGEKLFF.

The chain recombines TRBV7-8 with TRBJ2-1; D is possibly TRBD2 (6 bases). Trimming pared 6 bases from V and 10 bases from J, leaving 19 bases between. This CDR3 spans 14 amino acids. Germline V gives CDR1 SGHVS, CDR2 FQNEAQ. The CDR3 sequence is CASSGDWSHHEQFF. Here the CDR3 DNA reads TGTGCCAGCAGTGGGGACTGGTCCCATCACGAGCAGTTCTTC.

The J gene is TRBJ2-1, the V gene TRBV10-2, with TRBD2 identical over 9 bases. V was pared by 2 bases and J by 5 bases, with 4 bases of the junction left unmatched. Germline V gene data show CDR1 as WSHSY and CDR2 as SAAADI. This CDR3 is built from 15 residues. The CDR3 here is CASSEPAGGHNEQFF. The CDR3 bases are TGCGCCAGCAGTGAGCCAGCGGGAGGACACAATGAGCAGTTCTTC.